Listed here are 22 T cell receptor beta chains from one sample, sequenced in a study of blood T cell repertoires in COVID-19. Clones were sequenced by immunoSEQ multiplex PCR, and TCRdb holds only the in-frame ones, with some missing. The data contain approximately 40,000 clones, about nine tenths of them singletons. Material: peripheral blood. The receptors derive from a woman of 80 years or more with acute or convalescent COVID-19.

The chain combines TRBV19 with TRBJ1-1; TRBD1 agrees at 7 bases. V gave up 6 bases and J gave up 4 bases; unmatched junction bases: 8. The CDR3 covers 14 residues. Germline V CDR1 and CDR2: LNHDA, SQIVND (reference sequence). The CDR3 region has the DNA TGTGCCAGTAGAACGGACAGGTCTGGCACTGAAGCTTTCTTT. It specifies CASRTDRSGTEAFF.

The chain employs TRBV6-5 and TRBJ1-2; TRBD1 might be the D (5 bases). Germline lookup yields CDR1 MNHEY and CDR2 SVGAGI. The ends were cut back, 6 bases at V and 1 base at J, with 9 bases in the middle. The CDR3 spans 13 residues. Written as DNA, the CDR3 is TGTGCCAGCAGAAGAGACAGTAACTATGGCTACACCTTC. Residues: CASRRDSNYGYTF.

The V and J genes are TRBV19 and TRBJ1-3; D may be TRBD1 (6 bases). The germline V gene encodes CDR1 LNHDA and CDR2 SQIVND (reference sequence). V dropped 4 bases and J dropped 0 bases, with 16 bases sitting between them. CDR3 length: 17 residues. The CDR3 DNA reads TGTGCCAGTAGTACCGGACAGTCTCCTAGCTCTGGAAACACCATATATTTT. It is translated as CASSTGQSPSSGNTIYF.

This sequence joins TRBV18 and TRBJ1-3; D unclear. V was trimmed by 1 base and J by 0 bases, leaving 10 bases between them. In germline, CDR1 is KGHSH, CDR2 LQKENI. This CDR3 has 16 amino acids. The CDR3 DNA reads as TGTGCCAGCTCACCACTTTTAGAACTCTCTGGAAACACCATATATTTT. Translated: CASSPLLELSGNTIYF.

The chain has TRBV2 and TRBJ2-3, with D unresolved. With 4 bases removed from V and 6 bases from J, the gap between germline ends came to 14 bases. The CDR3 is 14 residues long. The germline V gene encodes CDR1 SNHLY and CDR2 FYNNEI. The CDR3 nucleotides read TGTGCCAGCAGTGTCGTCAGGATTGGGGATACGCAGTATTTT. Protein product: CASSVVRIGDTQYF.

The chain joins TRBV10-2 to TRBJ2-6, with TRBD1 matching over 8 bases. CDR1 WSHSY and CDR2 SAAADI come from the germline V gene. Germline trimming cut 6 bases from V and 5 bases from J; bases unmatched to any gene: 6. The CDR3 contains 15 residues. The CDR3 region is CASRHQGARANVLTF. In DNA, the CDR3 is TGCGCCAGCAGGCACCAGGGGGCCCGGGCCAACGTCCTGACTTTC.

This chain joins TRBV2 and TRBJ2-1; TRBD2 agrees at 9 bases. CDR1 is SNHLY and CDR2 is FYNNEI in the germline V gene. This CDR3 is 14 amino acids long. The junction had 7 bases not matched to a gene; V was cut back by 6 bases and J by 7 bases. The CDR3 loop reads CASRRGGGGNEQFF. The CDR3 bases are TGTGCCAGCAGGCGTGGCGGGGGGGGGAATGAGCAGTTCTTC. Full variable domain (missing parts from reference TRBV2 and TRBJ2-1): EPEVTQTPSHQVTQMGQEVILRCVPISNHLYFYWYRQILGQKVEFLVSFYNNEISEKSEIFDDQFSVERPDGSNFTLKIRSTKLEDSAMYFCASRRGGGGNEQFFGPGTRLTVL.

This clone turned up a few times. CDR3 bases: TGTGCCAGCAGCCCCCAACGGGGATTAGAAAACACCATATATTTT. Translating it yields CASSPQRGLENTIYF. V usage is TRBV7-9 and J usage is TRBJ1-3; D is undetermined. The ends were cut back, 5 bases at V and 6 bases at J, with 17 bases in the middle. From germline, CDR1 is SEHNR and CDR2 FQNEAQ (reference sequence). CDR3 length: 15 amino acids.

V is TRBV2 and J is TRBJ2-7, with D possibly being TRBD2 (5 bases). Trimming removed 2 bases from V and 0 bases from J, with 8 bases in between. This CDR3 region has 14 residues. CDR1 is SNHLY, CDR2 FYNNEI, per germline. In DNA, the CDR3 is TGTGCCAGCAGTGAACGGACTTTCTCCTACGAGCAGTACTTC. Translation gives CASSERTFSYEQYF.

A few counts support this clone. This chain joins TRBV5-4 and TRBJ2-7; possibly TRBD1 for D (5 bases). The CDR3 covers 14 residues. V was clipped by 1 base and J by 5 bases, with 13 bases between them. The V gene's germline CDR1 is SGHNT and CDR2 YYREEE (reference sequence). The CDR3 region has the DNA TGTGCCAGCAGCTTGAGTGGACACCTTAACGAGCAGTACTTC. Translated: CASSLSGHLNEQYF.

V and J are TRBV11-2 and TRBJ1-2; TRBD1 aligns across 8 bases. CDR1 and CDR2 (germline): SGHAT, FQNNGV. The V gene end was trimmed by 7 bases and the J gene end by 4 bases; junction bases not matched to a gene: 11. This CDR3 is built from 15 residues. CDR3 in DNA: TGTGCCAGCACCTTCGGAGGGACAGGTGCCTATGGCTACACCTTC. Its protein product is CASTFGGTGAYGYTF.

J is TRBJ2-5 and V is TRBV4-2; D is undetermined. Germline V gene lookup returns CDR1 LGHNA and CDR2 YNFKEQ. The V end was cut by 0 bases, the J end by 4 bases, with 9 bases between. The CDR3 sequence is 14 residues long. CDR3 nucleotide sequence: TGTGCCAGCAGCCAAGACCGGCTAGGAGAGACCCAGTACTTC. Amino acid sequence: CASSQDRLGETQYF.

The V gene is TRBV2, the J gene TRBJ1-2; 9 bases map to TRBD1. The CDR3 loop spans 14 amino acids. In germline, CDR1 is SNHLY, CDR2 FYNNEI. The V gene end was trimmed by 3 bases and the J gene end by 4 bases; junction bases not matched to a gene: 3. The CDR3 loop reads CASSDRTGVYGYTF. In nucleotides, the CDR3 is TGTGCCAGCAGTGACCGGACAGGGGTCTATGGCTACACCTTC.

The rearrangement uses TRBV3-1 (or the pseudogene TRBV3-2) and TRBJ1-2; tentative D call: TRBD1 (5 bases). V shed 3 bases and J shed 8 bases, with 16 bases lying between them. The CDR3 spans 14 residues. Germline CDR1 and CDR2: LGHDT and YNNKEL (reference sequence). CDR3 amino acids: CASSHKLRQGGYTF. The CDR3 DNA reads TGTGCCAGCAGCCACAAGTTGCGGCAGGGCGGCTACACCTTC.

The gene calls are TRBV5-6 and TRBJ1-2; 8 bases are shared with TRBD1. There are 14 residues in the CDR3. V was pared by 1 base and J by 3 bases, with 2 bases of the junction left unmatched. Germline V gene lookup returns CDR1 SGHDT and CDR2 YYEEEE. The CDR3 spells CASSLQGADYGYTF. In DNA form, the CDR3 reads TGTGCCAGCAGCTTGCAGGGGGCTGACTATGGCTACACCTTC.

The rearrangement joins TRBV9 to TRBJ2-3, with a possible D match to TRBD2 (6 bases). CDR3 length equals 13 residues. Germline V gene lookup returns CDR1 SGDLS and CDR2 YYNGEE. V lost 0 bases, J lost 4 bases, and 6 bases lay in between. CDR3 sequence (DNA): TGTGCCAGCAGCGTAGGGGGGGCAGATACGCAGTATTTT. Translation gives CASSVGGADTQYF.

The sample holds one count of this clone. The CDR3 is CASSLEGGTTDTQYF. The CDR3 coding sequence is TGTGCCAGCAGCTTAGAAGGGGGCACCACAGATACGCAGTATTTT. This sequence joins TRBV7-3 and TRBJ2-3; 7 bases are shared with TRBD1. This CDR3 has 15 amino acids. Per the germline V gene, CDR1 is SGHTA and CDR2 is FQGTGA. V gave up 2 bases and J gave up 2 bases; unmatched junction bases: 4. The entire variable domain, with the rest obtained from reference TRBV7-3 and TRBJ2-3, is as follows: GAGVSQTPSNKVTEKGKYVELRCDPISGHTALYWYRQSLGQGPEFLIYFQGTGAADDSGLPNDRFFAVRPEGSVSTLKIQRTERGDSAVYLCASSLEGGTTDTQYFGPGTRLTVL.

V is TRBV11-3 and J is TRBJ1-4, with 9 bases lining up with TRBD1. This CDR3 comprises 15 residues. With V trimmed by 5 bases and J by 3 bases, 4 bases remained unmatched. CDR1 and CDR2 (germline): SGHNT, YENEEA. The CDR3 region has the DNA TGTGCCAGCAGCCTGGGACAGGGACCTAATGAAAAACTGTTTTTT. Its protein is CASSLGQGPNEKLFF.

This sequence joins TRBV2 and TRBJ2-3; the match to TRBD2 covers 8 bases. The junction had 1 base not matched to a gene; V was cut back by 7 bases and J by 1 base. The germline CDR1 and CDR2 sequences are SNHLY and FYNNEI. This CDR3 is 13 amino acids long. The CDR3 is CASMGLGTDTQYF. The CDR3 DNA follows: TGTGCCAGCATGGGACTAGGCACAGATACGCAGTATTTT.

The J gene is TRBJ1-2, the V gene TRBV7-9, with 7 nucleotides matching TRBD1. J gave up 5 bases and V 4 bases, and 4 bases lay outside the gene matches. CDR1 is SEHNR and CDR2 is FQNEAQ in the germline V gene (reference sequence). The CDR3 contains 13 residues. The CDR3 is CASSSQGRYGYTF. The DNA for the CDR3 is TGTGCCAGCAGCTCACAGGGGAGGTATGGCTACACCTTC. Combining the CDR3 with reference TRBV7-9 and TRBJ1-2 gives the whole variable domain DTGVSQNPRHKITKRGQNVTFRCDPISEHNRLYWYRQTLGQGPEFLTYFQNEAQLEKSRLLSDRFSAERPKGSFSTLEIQRTEQGDSAMYLCASSSQGRYGYTFGSGTRLTVV.

To note about this clone: This CDR3 is also generated by other DNA sequences in the sample. V gene TRBV19 combines with J gene TRBJ2-7, with D hard to call. Germline-derived CDR1 and CDR2 are LNHDA and SQIVND (reference sequence). The ends were cut back, 1 base at V and 3 bases at J, with 13 bases in the middle. The CDR3 runs 15 residues. CDR3 residues: CASSIGPGPYYEQYF. The CDR3 nucleotides read TGTGCCAGTAGTATAGGCCCGGGTCCTTACTACGAGCAGTACTTC.

The V and J genes are TRBV28 and TRBJ2-1; TRBD2 aligns across 14 bases. V lost 5 bases to trimming and J lost 4 bases; unmatched junction nucleotides: 7. This CDR3 has 17 amino acids. The germline V gene has CDR1 MDHEN and CDR2 SYDVKM. CDR3 sequence (DNA): TGTGCCAGCAGTGGGACTAGCGGGGGACCCTTTTACAATGAGCAGTTCTTC. This gives the protein CASSGTSGGPFYNEQFF.